The 6 T cell receptor beta chains given below trace back to one sample, sequenced in a study of cytomegalovirus exposure and HLA in healthy donors. The PCR had 60 Vbeta and 13 Jbeta primers. Sequencing was performed with immunoSEQ multiplex PCR; in TCRdb, only in-frame clones are kept and a portion is missing. This table has fewer than 150,000 clones, 77% appearing once. The source material was PBMCs. The receptor source for this set is a man aged 45-65 years in good health and CMV-seropositive.

The V gene is TRBV28, the J gene TRBJ1-2; tentative D call: TRBD1 (6 bases). Trimming shortened V by 2 bases and J by 8 bases, and 21 bases separated the two germline ends. Germline V CDR1 and CDR2: MDHEN, SYDVKM. The CDR3 is made up of 16 amino acids. The CDR3 bases are TGTGCCAGCAGTTTAGAAACAGGGTTCCGTATAAGGGGCTACACCTTC. Translation gives CASSLETGFRIRGYTF.

V and J are TRBV2 and TRBJ2-3, with 9 bases lining up with TRBD1. CDR1 and CDR2 from the germline V gene are SNHLY and FYNNEI. The CDR3 contains 15 residues. Trimming removed 5 bases from V and 0 bases from J; junction bases left unmatched: 3. CDR3 in amino acids: CASSPGTGSTDTQYF. In DNA, the CDR3 is TGTGCCAGCAGTCCCGGGACAGGGAGCACAGATACGCAGTATTTT.

The chain has TRBV5-1 and TRBJ1-4; D remains unclear. Trimming cost V 0 bases and J 4 bases, with 13 bases left between them. CDR3 length equals 16 residues. CDR1 is SGHRS, CDR2 YFSETQ, per germline. CDR3 nucleotide sequence: TGCGCCAGCAGCTTGGGAGACGGAGGGCATAATGAAAAACTGTTTTTT. Protein sequence: CASSLGDGGHNEKLFF.

The CDR3 protein is CSATGTGYHEQFF. CDR3 DNA sequence: TGCAGCGCAACCGGGACAGGGTACCATGAGCAGTTCTTC. J is TRBJ2-1 and V is TRBV29-1; 9 bases map to TRBD1. CDR1 SQVTM and CDR2 ANQGSEA come from the germline V gene. The CDR3 consists of 13 residues. V lost 7 bases to trimming and J lost 8 bases; unmatched junction nucleotides: 9.

The chain links TRBV27 to TRBJ1-2; no reliable D call. CDR1 MNHEY and CDR2 SMNVEV come from the germline V gene (reference sequence). The CDR3 consists of 15 residues. The ends were cut back, 4 bases at V and 2 bases at J, with 14 bases in the middle. The CDR3 region has the DNA TGTGCCAGCAGTTCATATTACAAGGAGAACTATGGCTACACCTTC. Residues: CASSSYYKENYGYTF.

V and J are TRBV5-1 and TRBJ2-5; 9 bases are a match to TRBD1. The CDR3 consists of 15 residues. V gave up 3 bases and J gave up 2 bases; unmatched junction bases: 5. Germline-derived CDR1 and CDR2 are SGHRS and YFSETQ. The chain's CDR3 is CASSSGQGSQETQYF. The CDR3 coding sequence is TGCGCCAGCAGCTCGGGACAGGGCTCACAAGAGACCCAGTACTTC. Complete variable domain (other parts from reference TRBV5-1 and TRBJ2-5): KAGVTQTPRYLIKTRGQQVTLSCSPISGHRSVSWYQQTPGQGLQFLFEYFSETQRNKGNFPGRFSGRQFSNSRSEMNVSTLELGDSALYLCASSSGQGSQETQYFGPGTRLLVL.